The 18 T cell receptor beta chains presented below share a single source sample, sequenced in a study of T cell responses to AZD1222 COVID-19 vaccine. Profiled with immunoSEQ multiplex PCR; TCRdb holds only in-frame clones, not every one. This table holds roughly 120,000 clones, about nine tenths found once. Sample: peripheral blood, taken 28 days after the second AZD1222 dose. Every receptor here comes from an adult who received the AZD1222 COVID-19 vaccine.

For the CDR3, the DNA is TGTGCCAGCAGCAGGGGCAATGAGCAGTTCTTC. Translating gives CASSRGNEQFF. The chain joins TRBV3-1 (or the pseudogene TRBV3-2) to TRBJ2-1; tentative D call: TRBD1 (5 bases). Germline CDR1 reads LGHDT; CDR2 reads YNNKEL (reference sequence). The CDR3 loop spans 11 amino acids. The V end was cut by 5 bases, the J end by 6 bases, with 5 bases between.

The genes are TRBV19 and TRBJ1-2; D gene ambiguous. Germline CDR1 reads LNHDA; CDR2 reads SQIVND (reference sequence). Trimming took off 3 bases at V and 7 bases at J, with 18 bases between the two ends. This CDR3 has 15 amino acids. The CDR3 nucleotides are TGTGCCAGTAGTATTCCGTCGGCCCTGCGGGCTGGCTACACCTTC. It encodes CASSIPSALRAGYTF.

V is TRBV6-5 and J is TRBJ2-3; 8 bases map to TRBD2. Germline CDR1 is MNHEY and CDR2 is SVGAGI. V shed 6 bases, J shed 4 bases, and the junction held 6 bases outside the gene matches. This CDR3 has 14 residues. Written as DNA, the CDR3 is TGTGCCAGCAGCCGGCTAGCGGGCGCAGATACGCAGTATTTT. It specifies CASSRLAGADTQYF.

V is TRBV28 and J is TRBJ2-7; 10 bases align to TRBD1. The germline CDR1 and CDR2 sequences are MDHEN and SYDVKM. This CDR3 region has 14 residues. J gave up 4 bases and V 7 bases, and 7 bases lay outside the gene matches. This chain's CDR3 is CASTPGQGGYEQYF. CDR3 sequence (DNA): TGTGCCAGCACCCCCGGACAGGGGGGGTACGAGCAGTACTTC.

This clone is classed as large (0.1 to 1%). V usage is TRBV18 and J usage is TRBJ2-7; maybe TRBD2 (6 bases). Trimming shortened V by 6 bases and J by 3 bases, and 24 bases separated the two germline ends. CDR3 length: 17 amino acids. Germline-derived CDR1 and CDR2 are KGHSH and LQKENI. The CDR3 DNA sequence: TGTGCCAGCTCGCCAGGCGAGCGGGCCAGAACTGGCTACGAGCAGTACTTC. Its protein product is CASSPGERARTGYEQYF.

The gene calls are TRBV7-8 and TRBJ2-7; the D gene is possibly TRBD2 (5 bases). This CDR3 has 18 amino acids. Germline V CDR1 and CDR2: SGHVS, FQNEAQ. With 5 bases removed from V and 0 bases from J, the gap between germline ends came to 23 bases. The CDR3 here is CASSPLNPARRTSYEQYF. As DNA, the CDR3 is TGTGCCAGCAGCCCCCTAAACCCAGCGCGGAGGACCTCCTACGAGCAGTACTTC. Variable domain in full (rest from reference TRBV7-8 and TRBJ2-7): GAGVSQSPRYKVAKRGQDVALRCDPISGHVSLFWYQQALGQGPEFLTYFQNEAQLDKSGLPSDRFFAERPEGSVSTLKIQRTQQEDSAVYLCASSPLNPARRTSYEQYFGPGTRLTVT.

J is TRBJ2-3 and V is TRBV3-1 (or the pseudogene TRBV3-2), with 14 bases lining up with TRBD2. V lost 2 bases and J lost 6; bases outside the gene matches: 4. The CDR3 extends over 16 amino acids. Germline CDR1 LGHDT, CDR2 YNNKEL (reference sequence). DNA of the CDR3: TGTGCCAGCAGCCAAAGACTAGCGGGGGGGCATGATACGCAGTATTTT. This codes for CASSQRLAGGHDTQYF.

The chain links TRBV4-1 to TRBJ2-3; no firm D call. Trimming shortened V by 0 bases and J by 2 bases, and 12 bases separated the two germline ends. The CDR3 is 16 amino acids. Germline CDR1 MGHRA, CDR2 YSYEKL. The CDR3 DNA reads as TGCGCCAGCAGCCAAGAGGTGAGGCCGCTCACAGATACGCAGTATTTT. Amino acid sequence: CASSQEVRPLTDTQYF.

The chain's CDR3 is CASSVSGTSGEQYF. The DNA for the CDR3 is TGTGCCAGCAGTGTATCCGGGACATCTGGCGAGCAGTACTTC. This chain uses TRBV25-1 with TRBJ2-7; D may be TRBD1 (6 bases). The CDR3 is made up of 14 amino acids. Looked up from germline, CDR1 is MGHDK and CDR2 is SYGVNS. V was pared by 4 bases and J by 6 bases, with 16 bases between.

A single count supports this clone. The chain has TRBV24-1 and TRBJ2-6; D is ambiguous. The ends were cut back, 9 bases at V and 1 base at J, with 6 bases in the middle. In germline, CDR1 is KGHDR, CDR2 SFDVKD. The CDR3 is 13 residues long. CDR3 loop: CATQASGANVLTF. The CDR3 nucleotides are TGTGCCACCCAAGCATCTGGGGCCAACGTCCTGACTTTC.

V usage is TRBV20-1 and J usage is TRBJ2-7; D is ambiguous. Germline V gene lookup returns CDR1 DFQATT and CDR2 SNEGSKA (reference sequence). Trimming took 3 bases from V and 7 from J, leaving 10 bases between them. CDR3 length: 11 residues. CDR3 in amino acids: CSASPLVEQYF. The CDR3 DNA reads as TGCAGTGCTAGCCCACTTGTTGAGCAGTACTTC.

For the CDR3, the DNA is TGTGCCAGCAGCCTAGGGGTCAATCAGCCCCAGCATTTT. Protein sequence: CASSLGVNQPQHF. This chain links TRBV3-1 (or the pseudogene TRBV3-2) with TRBJ1-5; tentatively, D is TRBD1 (5 bases). CDR3 length equals 13 residues. Trimming left V 4 bases short and J 3 bases short, with 7 bases between. From germline, CDR1 is LGHDT and CDR2 YNNKEL (reference sequence).

The V gene is TRBV2, the J gene TRBJ2-7; D unresolved. The CDR3 sequence is 13 residues long. CDR1 and CDR2 from the germline V gene are SNHLY and FYNNEI. Deletions cut 7 bases from V and 5 bases from J, with 15 bases between. CDR3 amino acids: CASMAITPHEQYF. CDR3 DNA: TGTGCCAGCATGGCTATAACGCCCCACGAGCAGTACTTC.

The chain combines TRBV10-3 with TRBJ1-2, with D possibly being TRBD1 (6 bases). The CDR3 totals 17 residues. Germline loops: CDR1 ENHRY, CDR2 SYGVKD. V lost 10 bases, J lost 4 bases, and 28 bases lay in between. As DNA, the CDR3 is TGTGCCACACGAACTGAGGACAGCGAGCCCGTAGTCTATGGCTACACCTTC. Amino acids: CATRTEDSEPVVYGYTF.

The chain employs TRBV14 and TRBJ2-7; no clear D. Trimming took off 1 base at V and 1 base at J, with 8 bases between the two ends. Germline V gene data show CDR1 as SGHDN and CDR2 as FVKESK. There are 14 residues in the CDR3. CDR3 region: CASSQGTLSYEQYF. The CDR3 DNA reads TGTGCCAGCAGCCAAGGGACCCTTTCCTACGAGCAGTACTTC.

The V call is TRBV29-1, the J call TRBJ2-2, with D unresolved. Between the trimmed V and J ends, which lost 5 bases and 6 bases, there was a span of 10 bases. This CDR3 contains 12 residues. Germline-derived CDR1 and CDR2 are SQVTM and ANQGSEA. The DNA of the CDR3 is TGCAGCGTTTTTTTGGTCGCCGGGGAGCTGTTTTTT. It specifies CSVFLVAGELFF.

The CDR3 spells CASSSPGASGHYEQYF. As DNA, the CDR3 is TGTGCCAGCAGTTCACCCGGTGCTAGCGGGCACTACGAGCAGTACTTC. The chain employs TRBV28 and TRBJ2-7; 8 bases match TRBD2. CDR3 size: 16 residues. J was trimmed by 3 bases and V by 4 bases; bases with no gene match: 11. Germline values: CDR1 MDHEN, CDR2 SYDVKM.

This rearrangement joins TRBV2 to TRBJ1-5; no clear D. Germline CDR1 and CDR2: SNHLY and FYNNEI. CDR3 length: 17 amino acids. V lost 4 bases, J lost 0 bases, and 16 bases lay in between. The CDR3 bases are TGTGCCAGCAGTGCAAGAGAACGACCTTCTAGCAATCAGCCCCAGCATTTT. This codes for CASSARERPSSNQPQHF.